These T cell receptor beta chains were read from a single sample in a study of glioma-infiltrating T cells. TCRdb ran MiXCR on the multiplex PCR reads and lists one entry per CDR3 protein. The table lists roughly 190,000 distinct CDR3 sequences, 32% of them singletons. Source material: glioma tissue, nonneoplastic brain tissue, or PBMCs (not recorded which). Receptors were obtained from a human donor with low-grade glioma or glioblastoma, undergoing nonglioma brain surgery, or in good health (not recorded which). CDR3s include the opening cysteine and the closing phenylalanine or tryptophan. The D gene is left open where the match is weak. Part of the rows lack a size; the others show once, few, many or a class for expanded clones.

clone size,D gene,J gene,V gene,CDR3 DNA,CDR3 protein
-,-,TRBJ2-7,TRBV29-1,TGCAGCGTCTATGGGCCTGAGGGCTCCTACGAGCAGTACTTC,CSVYGPEGSYEQYF
many,TRBD1,TRBJ1-2,TRBV28,TGTGCCACCCACCTCCCGACAGGGAGACCCTATGGCTACACCTTC,CATHLPTGRPYGYTF
many,-,TRBJ1-3,TRBV27,TGTGCCAGCAGTGCGACCCCAAACAACAGATGGGCCGGACAAAACACCATATATTTT,CASSATPNNRWAGQNTIYF
-,-,TRBJ2-3,TRBV5-4,TGTGCCAGCAGCCCAGAGTTGGCTGCAGATACGAAGTATTTT,CASSPELAADTKYF
many,TRBD2,TRBJ2-1,TRBV20-1,TGCAGTGCTAGAGGGAGGACTAGCGGGAGTAGTGAGCAGTTCTTC,CSARGRTSGSSEQFF
-,TRBD2,TRBJ2-1,TRBV15,TGTGCCACCAGCAGGAGGACTAGCGGGAGTAGAAATGAGCAGTTCTTC,CATSRRTSGSRNEQFF
-,TRBD2,TRBJ2-1,TRBV7-8,TGTGCCAGCAGCTCCGGGACTATCTACAATGAGCAGTTCTTC,CASSSGTIYNEQFF
-,-,TRBJ2-7,TRBV6-5,TGTGCCAGCACTGCCTCACTAGGATACGAGCAGTACTTC,CASTASLGYEQYF
many,TRBD1,TRBJ1-1,TRBV7-2,TGTGCCAGCAGCCCCCGACAGGGGAGGGTGACTGAAGCTTTCTTT,CASSPRQGRVTEAFF
many,-,TRBJ1-1,TRBV6-6,TGTGCCAGCAGTTACTCAAAGAACACTGAAGCTTTCTTT,CASSYSKNTEAFF
-,-,TRBJ2-3,TRBV30,TGTGCCTGGAGTAGGTCTAGCCTGGATACGCAGTATTTT,CAWSRSSLDTQYF
many,TRBD1,TRBJ2-7,TRBV7-2,TGTGCCAGCAGCTTTGGGACAGGGGCGTTCTACGAGCAGTACTTC,CASSFGTGAFYEQYF
many,-,TRBJ1-1,TRBV4-2,TGTGCCAGCTCCCTGGAAACTGAAGCTTTCTTT,CASSLETEAFF
few,TRBD1,TRBJ1-1,TRBV4-3,TGCGCCAGCAGCCAAAGGACAGGGAGCCGGGCGATGAACACTGAAGCTTTCTTT,CASSQRTGSRAMNTEAFF
many,-,TRBJ1-1,TRBV7-9,TGTGCCAGCAGCTTAGGACCTCCGGTGACTGAAGCTTTCTTT,CASSLGPPVTEAFF